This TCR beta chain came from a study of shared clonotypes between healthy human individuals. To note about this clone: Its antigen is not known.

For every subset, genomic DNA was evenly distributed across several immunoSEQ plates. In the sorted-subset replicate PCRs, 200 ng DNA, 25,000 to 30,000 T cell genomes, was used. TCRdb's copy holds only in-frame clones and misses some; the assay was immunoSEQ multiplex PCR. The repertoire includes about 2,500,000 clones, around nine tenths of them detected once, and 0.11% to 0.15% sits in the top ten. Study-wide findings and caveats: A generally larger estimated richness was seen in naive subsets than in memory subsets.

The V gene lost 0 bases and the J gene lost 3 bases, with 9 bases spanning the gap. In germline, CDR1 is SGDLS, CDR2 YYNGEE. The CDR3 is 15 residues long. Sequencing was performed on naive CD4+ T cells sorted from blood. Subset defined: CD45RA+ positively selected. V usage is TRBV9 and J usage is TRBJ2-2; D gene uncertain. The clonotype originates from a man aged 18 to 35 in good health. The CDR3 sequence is CASSVGMDDTGELFF. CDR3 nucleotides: TGTGCCAGCAGCGTAGGTATGGATGACACCGGGGAGCTGTTTTTT.